The 5 T cell receptor beta chains below were found in one sample sequenced in a study of post-analysis software for immune sequencing data. Findings and limits, study-wide: Among 5 or 6 TRBV segments more frequent in patients than controls were TRBV5-6, TRBV5-1 and TRBV20-1.

These receptors have no known antigen. Unique molecular identifiers were built into the TCR beta cDNA libraries. TCRdb used MiXCR to reprocess the PCR reads, holding one entry per CDR3 protein. Among about 540,000 distinct CDR3 sequences, around 34% were seen once, and the ten largest hold about 5.6%. The sequenced sample was blood. The receptors derive from a girl aged 2 to 17 with multiple sclerosis.

This sequence joins TRBV9 and TRBJ1-2; D possibly corresponds to TRBD1 (6 bases). This CDR3 comprises 13 residues. Germline loops: CDR1 SGDLS, CDR2 YYNGEE. V was shortened by 5 bases and J by 8 bases, with 16 bases between the two germline ends. The CDR3 DNA reads as TGTGCCAGCAGTGTTGGGGGCACCCGGGGCTACACCTTC. It yields the protein CASSVGGTRGYTF.

The chain is built from TRBV5-1 and TRBJ2-5; perhaps TRBD1 as D (5 bases). Per germline, CDR1 SGHRS and CDR2 YFSETQ. The ends were cut back, 4 bases at V and 4 bases at J, with 17 bases in the middle. The CDR3 is made up of 15 amino acids. The CDR3 DNA sequence: TGCGCCAGCAGCCCTACTCACAGGATGGGAGAGACCCAGTACTTC. Translated: CASSPTHRMGETQYF.

V usage is TRBV6-5 and J usage is TRBJ2-1, with no clear D. The CDR3 consists of 16 residues. V dropped 6 bases and J dropped 0 bases, with 15 bases sitting between them. Germline CDR1 MNHEY, CDR2 SVGAGI. The CDR3 region has the DNA TGTGCCAGCAGCTACCTAGGACCTTACTCCTACAATGAGCAGTTCTTC. Translation: CASSYLGPYSYNEQFF.

The chain uses TRBV7-2 and TRBJ1-4; 8 bases match TRBD1. The CDR3 covers 16 residues. With 5 bases clipped from V and 3 bases from J, the junction kept 8 bases outside the gene matches. Germline V gene data show CDR1 as SGHTA and CDR2 as FQGNSA. Written as DNA, the CDR3 is TGTGCCAGCAGCGTTAGGGCAGGGGGCTCTAATGAAAAACTGTTTTTT. Its translation: CASSVRAGGSNEKLFF.

The CDR3 loop reads CASSLRGVRSDTQYF. In DNA, the CDR3 is TGCGCCAGCAGCTTGAGGGGGGTCAGGTCAGATACGCAGTATTTT. The chain employs TRBV5-1 and TRBJ2-3, with D possibly being TRBD1 or TRBD2 (6 bases each). The V end was cut by 1 base, the J end by 4 bases, with 13 bases between. Germline V CDR1 and CDR2: SGHRS, YFSETQ. This CDR3 spans 15 amino acids.